These T cell receptor beta chains were read from a single sample in a study of technical replicates of blood from several donors. Only in-frame clones appear in the TCRdb table, and some are missing; sequencing was by immunoSEQ multiplex PCR. The repertoire consists of 70,000 to 90,000 clones, with around 94% occurring once and the leading ten covering approximately 0.4%. Source material: T cells isolated from PBMCs. The receptors originated from a human donor in good health. The CDR3 runs from the conserved cysteine through the conserved F or W. D genes are given only for firm matches. Rows give clone size only sometimes, using once, few, many, or a class for an expanded clone.

TGTGCCTGGAGGGGTATCCGGGACAGGGGTTTATACGAGCAGTACTTC	CAWRGIRDRGLYEQYF	TRBJ2-7	TRBV30	TRBD1	.
TGCAGCGTTGAGAGGGGGTACGAGCAGTACTTC	CSVERGYEQYF	TRBJ2-7	TRBV29-1	.	.
TGCAGTGCTACAGGGGGCGGTGGACAGTTCTTC	CSATGGGGQFF	TRBJ2-1	TRBV20-1	TRBD1	.
TGTGCCTGGTGTGATTTTGGCCTTGGGAACACTGAAGCTTTCTTT	CAWCDFGLGNTEAFF	TRBJ1-1	TRBV30	.	.
TGTGCCAGCAGCTTAGACGGCGGGCCCTACAATGAGCAGTTCTTC	CASSLDGGPYNEQFF	TRBJ2-1	TRBV11-3	.	.
TGTGCCATCAGTTCGGGAGTCAATGAGCAGTTCTTC	CAISSGVNEQFF	TRBJ2-1	TRBV10-3	.	.
TGCGCCAGCAGCCTTGGGACAGGGGGGGATTTAAGACAAACCAAAAACATTCAGTACTTC	CASSLGTGGDLRQTKNIQYF	TRBJ2-4	TRBV5-1	TRBD1	.
TGTGCCAGCAGCTTTGAACAGCTGGACGAGCAGTACTTC	CASSFEQLDEQYF	TRBJ2-7	TRBV5-4	.	.
TGTGCCAGCAGCTTAGCGCTACCGAATGAGCAGTTCTTC	CASSLALPNEQFF	TRBJ2-1	TRBV7-9	.	.
TGTGCCAGCAGCTTAGGAGTCTCTGGGGCCAACGTCCTGACTTTC	CASSLGVSGANVLTF	TRBJ2-6	TRBV5-8	.	.
TGTGCCAGCAGCGTAGGCGGGAGCTCCTACGAGCAGTACTTC	CASSVGGSSYEQYF	TRBJ2-7	TRBV9	TRBD2	.
TGTGCCAGCAGTTACTCGTCCAGCTATGGCTACACCTTC	CASSYSSSYGYTF	TRBJ1-2	TRBV6-5	.	.
TGTGCCAGCAGTGCCTTTCAGTACGGGGACAGGGGAGAGACCCAGTACTTC	CASSAFQYGDRGETQYF	TRBJ2-5	TRBV2	TRBD1	.
TGTGCCAGTATATCTAGCGGGAGGGAATACAATGAGCAGTTCTTC	CASISSGREYNEQFF	TRBJ2-1	TRBV19	TRBD2	.
TGTGCCAGAGGCGGTGGCTACACCTTC	CARGGGYTF	TRBJ1-2	TRBV27	.	.
TGCGCCAGCAGGGACTCGGGGAGAATCGGCGAAAACTATGGCTACACCTTC	CASRDSGRIGENYGYTF	TRBJ1-2	TRBV10-2	.	.
TGTGCCAGCAGCTCTTACACTGAAGCTTTCTTT	CASSSYTEAFF	TRBJ1-1	TRBV5-6	.	.
TGTGCCAGCAGCTTAGTAGGACTTCAACGGCCCTACGAGCAGTACTTC	CASSLVGLQRPYEQYF	TRBJ2-7	TRBV11-3	.	.
TGTGCCAGCAGTGAGTCTGGCAGATCCTACGAGCAGTACTTC	CASSESGRSYEQYF	TRBJ2-7	TRBV25-1	.	.
TGTGCGACGGTAGGGGACACTGAAGCTTTCTTT	CATVGDTEAFF	TRBJ1-1	TRBV28	.	.
TGTGCCAGCAGCCCGGGGGGGAATAGCAATCAGCCCCAGCATTTT	CASSPGGNSNQPQHF	TRBJ1-5	TRBV21-1	.	.
TGTGCCAGCAGTGGGGGAGCGGGACCAAGCACAGATACGCAGTATTTT	CASSGGAGPSTDTQYF	TRBJ2-3	TRBV25-1	TRBD2	.
TGTGCCATCAGTGAAAAGCCTAACACCGGGGAGCTGTTTTTT	CAISEKPNTGELFF	TRBJ2-2	TRBV10-3	.	.
TGTGCCAGCAGCGTAGCGGGACTTAGCAGCTATGAGCAGTTCTTC	CASSVAGLSSYEQFF	TRBJ2-1	TRBV9	.	.
TGTGCCAGCAGTGAAGTTCAGGGGTCCTACGAGCAGTACTTC	CASSEVQGSYEQYF	TRBJ2-7	TRBV6-1	.	.
TGTGCCAGCAGACAGCCGGGGACTAGCGGGACCTTAGGGACCCAGTACTTC	CASRQPGTSGTLGTQYF	TRBJ2-5	TRBV7-2	TRBD2	.
TGCGCCAGCAGCCAGGACACTCGGACCCAGTACTTC	CASSQDTRTQYF	TRBJ2-5	TRBV4-1	.	.
TGTGCCAGCAGTTACAGTAGATCAAGCTCCTACAATGAGCAGTTCTTC	CASSYSRSSSYNEQFF	TRBJ2-1	TRBV6-5	.	.
TGTGCCAGTAGTATAATGGGACAGAGAAACACCATATATTTT	CASSIMGQRNTIYF	TRBJ1-3	TRBV19	TRBD1	.
TGTGCCAGCAGTGAATTTTTAGCGGGAGACACAGATACGCAGTATTTT	CASSEFLAGDTDTQYF	TRBJ2-3	TRBV6-1	TRBD2	.
TGCGCCAGCAGCTCGGACGGGGATACCTACGAGCAGTACTTC	CASSSDGDTYEQYF	TRBJ2-7	TRBV5-1	.	.
TGTGCCAGCAGTGAAGCGCGGGGCACAGAAAAACTGTTTTTT	CASSEARGTEKLFF	TRBJ1-4	TRBV2	.	once
TGTGCCAGCCGTGGGTCCGGGACAGGGGACCATGGCTACACCTTC	CASRGSGTGDHGYTF	TRBJ1-2	TRBV18	TRBD1	.
TGTGCCAGCTGGGCCCAGGGGGTCAGGGGTGAGCAGTTCTTC	CASWAQGVRGEQFF	TRBJ2-1	TRBV6-6	TRBD1	.
TGTGCCAGCGCCAGACAGGGGGGATCCTACGAGCAGTACTTC	CASARQGGSYEQYF	TRBJ2-7	TRBV27	TRBD1	.
TGCGCCAGCAGCCAAGAACAGGCGTACACTGAAGCTTTCTTT	CASSQEQAYTEAFF	TRBJ1-1	TRBV4-3	.	.
TGTGCCAGCAGCGCCGGACTAGCGGACACCGGGGAGCTGTTTTTT	CASSAGLADTGELFF	TRBJ2-2	TRBV7-6	TRBD2	.
TGTGCCAGCAGAGCCGGGACAAACTCCTACAATGAGCAGTTCTTC	CASRAGTNSYNEQFF	TRBJ2-1	TRBV2	.	.
TGCGCCAGCCCCCGATTTAGCGTACTCTCCTACAATGAGCAGTTCTTC	CASPRFSVLSYNEQFF	TRBJ2-1	TRBV23-1	.	.
TGTGCCATTTCACCCGGGACAGGATCCTACGAGCAGTACTTC	CAISPGTGSYEQYF	TRBJ2-7	TRBV6-5	TRBD1	.
TGTGCCAGCAGCTTAGCGGGGACTAGCGGCAAGGGCGAGCAGTACTTC	CASSLAGTSGKGEQYF	TRBJ2-7	TRBV7-2	TRBD2	.
TGTGCCAGCAGTGAAGAGATACAGGGGGCGTATGAAAAACTGTTTTTT	CASSEEIQGAYEKLFF	TRBJ1-4	TRBV6-1	TRBD1	.
TGTGCCAGCAGCCGTTCAGGTACTAGCGGGCAAAGCTCCTACAATGAGCAGTTCTTC	CASSRSGTSGQSSYNEQFF	TRBJ2-1	TRBV5-6	TRBD2	.
TGTGCCTGGAGTGAGTTAGCCCCATACAATGAGCAGTTCTTC	CAWSELAPYNEQFF	TRBJ2-1	TRBV30	.	.
TGTGCCAGCAGCCGACTATCCCAGCAGGGGTCGGGCTACACCTTC	CASSRLSQQGSGYTF	TRBJ1-2	TRBV14	.	.
TGTGCCACCAGCCATCTACCCTACAATGAGCAGTTCTTC	CATSHLPYNEQFF	TRBJ2-1	TRBV15	.	.
TGCGCCAGCCAGACTAGCGGGAGTCAGAGCGAGCAGTACTTC	CASQTSGSQSEQYF	TRBJ2-7	TRBV5-1	TRBD2	.
TGTGCCAGCAGCTTGGACAGGGCCGGCTCTGGAAACACCATATATTTT	CASSLDRAGSGNTIYF	TRBJ1-3	TRBV5-8	.	.
TGTGCCAGCAGCCAAGTTGGATTACAGGGAAAGGAGCCCCAGCATTTT	CASSQVGLQGKEPQHF	TRBJ1-5	TRBV4-2	.	few
TGCGCCAGCAGCCAAGATGGCATTTATGGCTACACCTTC	CASSQDGIYGYTF	TRBJ1-2	TRBV4-3	.	.
TGTGCCAGCAGCTCGACAGGGGGGAATTTGGAAGCTTTCTTT	CASSSTGGNLEAFF	TRBJ1-1	TRBV7-3	TRBD1	.
TGTGCCAGCAGTGAAGACAGGGACGGGCTTGGAGAGCAGTACTTC	CASSEDRDGLGEQYF	TRBJ2-7	TRBV2	.	.
TGTGCCAGCAGCCTCGGGACTAGCGACTACGAGCAGTACTTC	CASSLGTSDYEQYF	TRBJ2-7	TRBV9	TRBD2	.
TGTGCCAGCAGCGTAGACTGGCTAGCGGGGCTCACAGATACGCAGTATTTT	CASSVDWLAGLTDTQYF	TRBJ2-3	TRBV9	TRBD2	.
TGTGCCAGCAGTTCAATCCGGGACTGGATGTATGAGCAGTTCTTC	CASSSIRDWMYEQFF	TRBJ2-1	TRBV6-5	.	.
TGTGCCAGCAGAGTTAGAGGAGGCACAGATACGCAGTATTTT	CASRVRGGTDTQYF	TRBJ2-3	TRBV2	.	once
TGTGCCAGTAGTAATAGGGACTTCGGAGGGAATCAGCCCCAGCATTTT	CASSNRDFGGNQPQHF	TRBJ1-5	TRBV19	.	once
TGTGCCAGCAGCTTTTACATTTACGAGCAGTACTTC	CASSFYIYEQYF	TRBJ2-7	TRBV7-9	.	.